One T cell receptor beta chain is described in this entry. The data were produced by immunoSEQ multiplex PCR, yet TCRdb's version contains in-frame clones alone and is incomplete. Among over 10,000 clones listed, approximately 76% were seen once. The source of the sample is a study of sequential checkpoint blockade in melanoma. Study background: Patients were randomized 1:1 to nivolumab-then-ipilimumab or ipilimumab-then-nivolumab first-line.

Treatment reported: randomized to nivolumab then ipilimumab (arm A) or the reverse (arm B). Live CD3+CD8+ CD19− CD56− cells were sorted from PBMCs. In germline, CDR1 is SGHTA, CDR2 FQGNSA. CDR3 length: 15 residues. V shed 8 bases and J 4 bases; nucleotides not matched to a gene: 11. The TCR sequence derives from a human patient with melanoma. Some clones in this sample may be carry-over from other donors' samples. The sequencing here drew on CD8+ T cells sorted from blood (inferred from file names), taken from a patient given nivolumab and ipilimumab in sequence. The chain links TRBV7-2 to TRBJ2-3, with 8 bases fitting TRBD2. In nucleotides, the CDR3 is TGTGCCAGCTGGGGAATGGCGGGGGGCCCAGATACGCAGTATTTT. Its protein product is CASWGMAGGPDTQYF.